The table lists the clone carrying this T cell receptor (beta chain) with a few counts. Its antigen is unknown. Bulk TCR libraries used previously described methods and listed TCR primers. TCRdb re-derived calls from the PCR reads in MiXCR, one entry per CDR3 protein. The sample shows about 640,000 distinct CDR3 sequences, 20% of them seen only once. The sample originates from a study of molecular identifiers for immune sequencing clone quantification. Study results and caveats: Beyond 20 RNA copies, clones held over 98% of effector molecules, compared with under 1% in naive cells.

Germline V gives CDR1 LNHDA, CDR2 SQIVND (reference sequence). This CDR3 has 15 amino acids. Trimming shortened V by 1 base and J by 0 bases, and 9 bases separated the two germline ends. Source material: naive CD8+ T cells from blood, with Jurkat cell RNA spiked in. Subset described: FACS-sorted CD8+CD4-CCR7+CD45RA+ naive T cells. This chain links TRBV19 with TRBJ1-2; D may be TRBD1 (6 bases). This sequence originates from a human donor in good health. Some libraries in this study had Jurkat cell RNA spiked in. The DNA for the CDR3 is TGTGCCAGTAGTATAGGTGGGACAACTAACTATGGCTACACCTTC. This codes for CASSIGGTTNYGYTF. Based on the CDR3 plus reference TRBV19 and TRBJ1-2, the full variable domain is DGGITQSPKYLFRKEGQNVTLSCEQNLNHDAMYWYRQDPGQGLRLIYYSQIVNDFQKGDIAEGYSVSREKKESFPLTVTSAQKNPTAFYLCASSIGGTTNYGYTFGSGTRLTVV.